Listed here are 21 T cell receptor beta chains from one sample, sequenced in a study of blood T cell repertoires in COVID-19. Repertoires were generated with immunoSEQ multiplex PCR, while TCRdb's copy carries only in-frame clones and drops some. The sample has approximately 170,000 clones, 84% seen once; the top ten hold 3% to 3.5%. The sample comprised PBMCs or T cells enriched from blood (not recorded which). These receptors all stem from a woman under 40 who had recovered from COVID-19.

This clone has only one observation. V is TRBV9 and J is TRBJ2-7; 11 nucleotides align to TRBD1. The CDR3 consists of 15 residues. In germline, CDR1 is SGDLS, CDR2 YYNGEE. Losses at the gene ends were 0 bases for V and 4 bases for J; bases not matched to a gene: 3. CDR3 loop: CASSVAGQGAYEQYF. In nucleotides, the CDR3 is TGTGCCAGCAGCGTAGCAGGACAGGGGGCGTACGAGCAGTACTTC.

This clone was seen only once. V and J are TRBV27 and TRBJ2-1, with 12 bases that match TRBD2. V lost 5 bases and J lost 9; bases outside the gene matches: 8. The germline V gene encodes CDR1 MNHEY and CDR2 SMNVEV (reference sequence). The CDR3 extends over 15 amino acids. The DNA of the CDR3 is TGTGCCAGCAGTCCCCGACTAGCGGGAGTGGTTGAGCAGTTCTTC. Translated: CASSPRLAGVVEQFF.

This clone was counted a single time. V usage is TRBV29-1 and J usage is TRBJ2-5, with D maybe TRBD1 (5 bases). CDR1 SQVTM and CDR2 ANQGSEA come from the germline V gene. Deletions cut 0 bases from V and 2 bases from J, with 16 bases between. This CDR3 comprises 16 residues. CDR3 residues: CSVEEWQGSVQETQYF. As DNA, the CDR3 is TGCAGCGTTGAAGAGTGGCAGGGCTCCGTACAAGAGACCCAGTACTTC.

The J gene is TRBJ2-4, the V gene TRBV5-8, with D possibly matching TRBD1 (6 bases). The CDR3 is made up of 16 amino acids. The V end was cut by 0 bases, the J end by 0 bases, with 10 bases between. Germline CDR1 reads SGHTS; CDR2 reads YDEGEE. CDR3 protein: CASSLGTVRAKNIQYF. DNA for the CDR3: TGTGCCAGCAGCTTGGGGACAGTCAGAGCCAAAAACATTCAGTACTTC. The full variable domain, completed using reference TRBV5-8 and TRBJ2-4, is EAGVTQSPTHLIKTRGQQATLRCSPISGHTSVYWYQQALGLGLQFLLWYDEGEERNRGNFPPRFSGRQFPNYSSELNVNALELEDSALYLCASSLGTVRAKNIQYFGAGTRLSVL.

This chain joins TRBV21-1 and TRBJ2-3; whether TRBD2, the table's D call, matches the DNA was not checked. TRBV21-1 is a listed pseudogene. The CDR3 runs 17 residues. CDR3 in DNA: TGTGCCAGCAGCGGCCCCGGAGAGGGAACGATCACAGATACGCAGTATTTT. Translation: CASSGPGEGTITDTQYF.

The chain combines TRBV5-5 with TRBJ2-5; tentative D call: TRBD2 (6 bases). There are 13 residues in the CDR3. The V end lost 5 bases, the J end lost 5 bases, and 13 bases lay between the germline ends. Germline CDR1 is SGHKS and CDR2 is YYEKEE (reference sequence). The CDR3 is CASSGGVGETQYF. In DNA, the CDR3 is TGTGCCAGCAGTGGAGGGGTTGGCGAGACCCAGTACTTC.

V gene TRBV18 combines with J gene TRBJ1-1; tentatively, D is TRBD1 (6 bases). Germline loops: CDR1 KGHSH, CDR2 LQKENI. Trimming took 6 bases from V and 1 from J, leaving 15 bases between them. This CDR3 contains 15 residues. The DNA for the CDR3 is TGTGCCAGCTCGCCTTCCCGGGGGGCGAACACTGAAGCTTTCTTT. As protein: CASSPSRGANTEAFF.

The chain recombines TRBV9 with TRBJ2-5, with 10 bases matching TRBD2. The CDR3 is made up of 16 amino acids. Germline V gene lookup returns CDR1 SGDLS and CDR2 YYNGEE. The junction had 3 bases not matched to a gene; V was cut back by 0 bases and J by 1 base. The CDR3 loop reads CASSVGTSGSQETQYF. The CDR3 bases are TGTGCCAGCAGCGTAGGGACTAGCGGCTCCCAAGAGACCCAGTACTTC.

The chain combines TRBV27 with TRBJ2-1, with 7 bases fitting TRBD1. Trimming at V came to 9 bases and at J to 4 bases, leaving 24 bases not matched to a gene. Germline values: CDR1 MNHEY, CDR2 SMNVEV (reference sequence). This CDR3 region has 19 residues. The CDR3 sequence: CARDQLPRTGPLTYNEQFF. CDR3 nucleotide sequence: TGTGCCAGAGATCAACTCCCTCGGACAGGTCCTTTAACTTACAATGAGCAGTTCTTC.

The gene calls are TRBV6-5 and TRBJ1-2, with D perhaps matching TRBD1 (6 bases). Germline-derived CDR1 and CDR2 are MNHEY and SVGAGI. CDR3 size: 13 residues. The germline V and J ends were trimmed by 6 bases and 5 bases, with 13 bases remaining between them. In DNA form, the CDR3 reads TGTGCCAGCAGCCGGACAGAGATGTATGGCTACACCTTC. Its protein product is CASSRTEMYGYTF.

The V gene is TRBV18, the J gene TRBJ2-4; possible D gene TRBD1, 7 bases. V gave up 3 bases and J gave up 5 bases, with 20 bases separating them. The germline V gene encodes CDR1 KGHSH and CDR2 LQKENI. The length of the CDR3 is 17 residues. The CDR3 DNA follows: TGTGCCAGCTCACCTCCTTTTAGGGGGCGGGGTGAAAACATTCAGTACTTC. Protein sequence: CASSPPFRGRGENIQYF.

This clone came up once. This chain connects TRBV29-1 to TRBJ2-7, with 9 bases fitting TRBD2. This CDR3 has 14 residues. V shed 3 bases, J shed 3 bases, and the junction held 6 bases outside the gene matches. Looked up from germline, CDR1 is SQVTM and CDR2 is ANQGSEA. The CDR3 is CSVEGGRAGYEQYF. The DNA of the CDR3 is TGCAGCGTTGAGGGCGGGAGGGCCGGCTACGAGCAGTACTTC.

The chain uses TRBV7-2 and TRBJ2-7; D uncertain. The CDR3 is made up of 13 amino acids. Germline loops: CDR1 SGHTA, CDR2 FQGNSA. Trimming shortened V by 1 base and J by 10 bases, and 14 bases separated the two germline ends. The CDR3 coding sequence is TGTGCCAGCAGCTTAGGGCAGGTTGGCAAACAGTACGTC. Translating it yields CASSLGQVGKQYV.

This chain joins TRBV3-1 (or the pseudogene TRBV3-2) and TRBJ1-2; D not resolved. CDR3 length: 13 amino acids. The V gene's germline CDR1 is LGHDT and CDR2 YNNKEL (reference sequence). The V and J ends lost 1 base and 7 bases respectively, with 10 bases between them. DNA of the CDR3: TGTGCCAGCAGCCAAGCCCCCACTGGTGGCTACACCTTC. Residues: CASSQAPTGGYTF.

The chain couples TRBV24-1 to TRBJ2-3; 7 bases map to TRBD1. Germline trimming cut 4 bases from V and 2 bases from J; bases unmatched to any gene: 8. CDR3 length: 16 residues. The germline gives CDR1 KGHDR, CDR2 SFDVKD. The CDR3 is CATSDRGGSDTDTQYF. For the CDR3, the DNA is TGTGCCACCAGTGACCGAGGGGGCAGCGACACAGATACGCAGTATTTT.

The chain joins TRBV27 to TRBJ1-1; no definite D call. Trimming shortened V by 6 bases and J by 4 bases, and 18 bases separated the two germline ends. CDR1 is MNHEY and CDR2 is SMNVEV in the germline V gene (reference sequence). The CDR3 sequence is 15 residues long. CDR3 nucleotide sequence: TGTGCCAGCAGCCCTAGCGGGGTAGTGAGCACTGAAGCTTTCTTT. The encoded protein is CASSPSGVVSTEAFF.

Comment on this clone: The same CDR3 can be traced to other DNA sequences in this sample. For the CDR3, the DNA is TGTGCCAGTAGTATACTAGCGGGAGGTCAAGAGACCCAGTACTTC. This encodes CASSILAGGQETQYF. The chain couples TRBV19 to TRBJ2-5, with 11 bases aligning to TRBD2. Germline V gene data show CDR1 as LNHDA and CDR2 as SQIVND (reference sequence). With V trimmed by 2 bases and J by 2 bases, 1 base remained unmatched. The CDR3 sequence is 15 residues long.

This chain connects TRBV29-1 to TRBJ2-2; D may be TRBD1 (6 bases). CDR1 is SQVTM, CDR2 ANQGSEA, per germline. V lost 4 bases, J lost 3 bases, and 12 bases lay in between. CDR3 length: 14 amino acids. The CDR3 DNA follows: TGCAGCGTTGTCCGGGACACCTACACCGGGGAGCTGTTTTTT. Encoded protein: CSVVRDTYTGELFF.

This sequence joins TRBV5-1 and TRBJ2-2; 7 bases agree with TRBD1. The CDR3 covers 15 residues. CDR1 and CDR2 from the germline V gene are SGHRS and YFSETQ. Trimming took 1 base from V and 5 from J; bases not matched to a gene: 5. In DNA form, the CDR3 reads TGCGCCAGCAGCTTGAGACAGGGTGGAACCGGGGAGCTGTTTTTT. Amino acids: CASSLRQGGTGELFF. Looking up the rest from reference TRBV5-1 and TRBJ2-2 gives the full variable domain: KAGVTQTPRYLIKTRGQQVTLSCSPISGHRSVSWYQQTPGQGLQFLFEYFSETQRNKGNFPGRFSGRQFSNSRSEMNVSTLELGDSALYLCASSLRQGGTGELFFGEGSRLTVL.

The V gene is TRBV29-1, the J gene TRBJ2-5; D possibly corresponds to TRBD2 (6 bases). This CDR3 is 13 amino acids long. Germline CDR1 and CDR2: SQVTM and ANQGSEA. V lost 5 bases to trimming and J lost 0 bases, with 10 bases between them. The CDR3: CSVPRGYQETQYF. The CDR3 DNA is TGCAGCGTTCCCCGGGGGTACCAAGAGACCCAGTACTTC.

The chain joins TRBV28 to TRBJ1-2, with D uncertain. CDR3 size: 16 residues. The ends were cut back, 6 bases at V and 2 bases at J, with 19 bases in the middle. Germline CDR1 reads MDHEN; CDR2 reads SYDVKM. The CDR3 nucleotides are TGTGCCAGCAGCTCCCCTCAGGCGGGAAGAAACTATGGCTACACCTTC. Its protein is CASSSPQAGRNYGYTF.